A selection of T cell receptor beta chains follows, all from one sample in a study of blood T cells in healthy people across ages. MiXCR, run by TCRdb on the 5' RACE reads, gives a single entry per CDR3 protein. The sample shows approximately 1,000,000 distinct CDR3 sequences, 35% to 55% of them seen only once. The sequenced sample consisted of blood. The receptors originated from a woman aged 55-69 years in good health. The CDR3 runs from the conserved cysteine through the conserved F or W. The order of the fields is D gene, clone size, J gene, V gene, CDR3 protein, CDR3 DNA. A D gene is named only where the DNA matches it firmly. Rows give clone size only sometimes, using once, few, many, or a class for an expanded clone.

D gene: .; clone size: .; J gene: TRBJ2-1; V gene: TRBV21-1; CDR3 protein: CASSKGLGGDEVRNEQFF; CDR3 DNA: TGTGCCAGCAGCAAAGGGCTAGGGGGGGATGAGGTTAGGAATGAGCAGTTCTTC
D gene: TRBD2; clone size: .; J gene: TRBJ2-1; V gene: TRBV5-1; CDR3 protein: CASSLAVAGAYNEQFF; CDR3 DNA: TGCGCCAGCAGCTTGGCCGTAGCGGGAGCATACAATGAGCAGTTCTTC
D gene: .; clone size: .; J gene: TRBJ1-2; V gene: TRBV12-3/TRBV12-4; CDR3 protein: CASSAGRLYGYTF; CDR3 DNA: TGTGCCAGCAGCGCCGGACGGCTCTATGGCTACACCTTC
D gene: .; clone size: few; J gene: TRBJ2-1; V gene: TRBV15; CDR3 protein: CATSRDTALNEQFF; CDR3 DNA: TGTGCCACCAGCAGAGATACCGCCTTAAATGAGCAGTTCTTC
D gene: .; clone size: .; J gene: TRBJ2-7; V gene: TRBV9; CDR3 protein: CASSAGLPPYEQYF; CDR3 DNA: TGTGCCAGCAGCGCGGGACTGCCACCCTACGAGCAGTACTTC
D gene: .; clone size: .; J gene: TRBJ2-7; V gene: TRBV7-9; CDR3 protein: CVSSLEGYEQYF; CDR3 DNA: TGTGTCAGCAGCTTAGAAGGCTACGAGCAGTACTTC
D gene: TRBD1; clone size: .; J gene: TRBJ2-5; V gene: TRBV6-6; CDR3 protein: CASSSTGHETQYF; CDR3 DNA: TGTGCCAGCAGTTCGACAGGGCACGAGACCCAGTACTTC
D gene: .; clone size: .; J gene: TRBJ2-1; V gene: TRBV7-9; CDR3 protein: CASSGSMGGAPYNEQFF; CDR3 DNA: TGTGCCAGCAGCGGCTCTATGGGGGGCGCCCCCTACAATGAGCAGTTCTTC
D gene: .; clone size: few; J gene: TRBJ2-1; V gene: TRBV10-3; CDR3 protein: CAISPAARNEQFF; CDR3 DNA: TGTGCCATCTCTCCAGCCGCTCGCAATGAGCAGTTCTTC
D gene: .; clone size: few; J gene: TRBJ2-1; V gene: TRBV15; CDR3 protein: CATSSDREEGGAYNEQFF; CDR3 DNA: TGTGCCACCAGCAGTGATAGGGAAGAGGGGGGGGCTTACAATGAGCAGTTCTTC
D gene: TRBD1; clone size: .; J gene: TRBJ1-2; V gene: TRBV6-5; CDR3 protein: CASSHRTGPYGYTF; CDR3 DNA: TGTGCCAGCAGTCACCGGACAGGGCCCTATGGCTACACCTTC
D gene: TRBD2; clone size: .; J gene: TRBJ2-7; V gene: TRBV20-1; CDR3 protein: CSARVGGGPGEQYF; CDR3 DNA: TGCAGTGCTAGAGTGGGGGGAGGGCCGGGTGAGCAGTACTTC
D gene: TRBD2; clone size: few; J gene: TRBJ2-7; V gene: TRBV6-2/TRBV6-3; CDR3 protein: CASSYSSMNATSWSGRVEQYF; CDR3 DNA: TGTGCCAGCAGTTACTCATCCATGAACGCCACTAGCTGGTCCGGGAGGGTAGAGCAGTACTTC
D gene: TRBD2; clone size: few; J gene: TRBJ2-3; V gene: TRBV20-1; CDR3 protein: CSAGQAGAQGDTQYF; CDR3 DNA: TGCAGTGCTGGACAAGCGGGAGCCCAAGGAGATACGCAGTATTTT
D gene: .; clone size: .; J gene: TRBJ1-1; V gene: TRBV5-1; CDR3 protein: CASSSTGTKGLNTEAFF; CDR3 DNA: TGCGCCAGCAGCTCCACCGGGACAAAGGGGCTGAACACTGAAGCTTTCTTT
D gene: .; clone size: few; J gene: TRBJ2-3; V gene: TRBV29-1; CDR3 protein: CSLNLVDTQYF; CDR3 DNA: TGCAGTCTTAACTTGGTGGATACGCAGTATTTT